Listed below are T cell receptor beta chains from one sample, sequenced in a study of shared clonotypes between healthy human individuals. The protocol was immunoSEQ multiplex PCR, while the TCRdb copy is restricted to in-frame clones and leaves out a portion. The sample holds 1.5 million to 2.5 million clones, over 85% seen once. The sequencing sample was made of naive CD8+ T cells sorted from blood. These receptors originate from a young man in good health. The conserved cysteine and the conserved F or W are not part of the CDR3 here. A D gene is named only where the DNA matches it firmly.

v_call	d_call	cdr3_aa
TRBV11-2	-	ASSPERVRLHYEQY
TRBV27	-	ASSNRWTEAF
TRBV10-3	TRBD2	AISDSGLAGARETQY
TRBV4-3	-	ASSQDPVFDSSDTEAF
TRBV27	-	ASSFGGGAQY
TRBV5-4	TRBD1	ASSFGTGNSYEQY
TRBV4-2	TRBD1	ASSPQGQETQY
TRBV4-2	-	ASSQDNGGLYEQY
TRBV27	TRBD2	ASTWVAGVGEQY
TRBV6-6	TRBD1	ASSYPDREFQH
TRBV5-6	-	ASSFGDGAEAQY
TRBV9	-	ASSVEIQSNYGYT
TRBV11-1	TRBD2	ASSLRAGASYNEQF
TRBV2	-	ATTEDSASGLDYGYT
TRBV19	-	ASSTRVTYEQY
TRBV30	-	AWGHGASNQPQH
TRBV11-2	-	ASSPISEQY
TRBV6-6	-	ASSKGTETQY
TRBV27	-	ASSLSWGSDTQY
TRBV4-1	-	ASSPSLDEQF
TRBV6-1	TRBD1	ASSDRGYIEQY
TRBV27	TRBD2	ASSPGVGGSETQY
TRBV6-5	-	ASQGSANTGELF